Following are 18 T cell receptor beta chains from one sample sequenced in a study of OX40 agonist ivuxolimab in advanced cancers. Library creation used the immunoSEQ multiplex PCR assay. TCRdb took over this immuneACCESS table, retaining in-frame rearrangements with V and J assigned. Such tables are incomplete; in checked studies, under half of the missing clones stem from an unresolved V gene, and the remainder is unexplained. The sample table holds 120,000 or so clones, of which 90% to 95% were seen once. Approximately 0.15% of the sample is held by the ten biggest clonotypes. The sequencing used CD4+ or CD8+ T cells sorted from blood, collected in a trial of the OX40 agonist ivuxolimab. The receptor source for this set is an adult with an advanced solid tumor such as melanoma, head and neck, liver or kidney cancer.

V gene TRBV5-1 combines with J gene TRBJ1-2, with TRBD1 as a possible D gene (5 bases). The germline V gene encodes CDR1 SGHRS and CDR2 YFSETQ. Between the trimmed V and J ends, which lost 0 bases and 7 bases, there was a span of 10 bases. The CDR3 totals 13 residues. The chain's CDR3 is CASSLARDFGYTF. As DNA, the CDR3 is TGCGCCAGCAGCTTGGCCAGGGACTTTGGCTACACCTTC.

The chain uses TRBV10-3 and TRBJ2-5, with 8 bases identical to TRBD2. J lost 5 bases, V lost 11 bases, and 4 bases had no gene match. The CDR3 totals 11 residues. CDR1 and CDR2 from the germline V gene are ENHRY and SYGVKD. The CDR3 bases are TGTGCCGCGGGGGGATCGGAGACCCAGTACTTC. Encoded protein: CAAGGSETQYF.

The chain links TRBV9 to TRBJ2-1, with 7 bases matching TRBD2. V lost 0 bases to trimming and J lost 8 bases; unmatched junction nucleotides: 8. The CDR3 runs to 15 residues. The germline V gene has CDR1 SGDLS and CDR2 YYNGEE. The chain's CDR3 is CASSVAGGPPDEQFF. CDR3 bases: TGTGCCAGCAGCGTAGCGGGGGGACCACCAGATGAGCAGTTCTTC.

The rearrangement links TRBV5-1 to TRBJ2-5; 8 bases are a match to TRBD1. The germline gives CDR1 SGHRS, CDR2 YFSETQ. This CDR3 is 15 amino acids long. The V and J ends lost 3 bases and 2 bases, in that order; junction bases with no gene match: 6. Here the CDR3 DNA reads TGCGCCAGCAGCTCCGGACAGGGAACTCAAGAGACCCAGTACTTC. It codes for CASSSGQGTQETQYF.

The rearrangement joins TRBV5-1 to TRBJ2-1; D might be TRBD2 (6 bases). Trimming removed 2 bases at V and 1 base at J, with 13 bases between. Germline V CDR1 and CDR2: SGHRS, YFSETQ. The CDR3 is 16 amino acids. CDR3 in DNA: TGCGCCAGCAGCTTAGTGGGGGGTCGGTCCTACAATGAGCAGTTCTTC. Protein: CASSLVGGRSYNEQFF. Based on the CDR3 plus reference TRBV5-1 and TRBJ2-1, the full variable domain is KAGVTQTPRYLIKTRGQQVTLSCSPISGHRSVSWYQQTPGQGLQFLFEYFSETQRNKGNFPGRFSGRQFSNSRSEMNVSTLELGDSALYLCASSLVGGRSYNEQFFGPGTRLTVL.

The chain has TRBV29-1 and TRBJ1-4; perhaps TRBD1 as D (5 bases). The length of the CDR3 is 12 residues. Between the trimmed V and J ends, which lost 7 bases and 8 bases, there was a span of 14 bases. Germline V gene lookup returns CDR1 SQVTM and CDR2 ANQGSEA. The CDR3 protein is CSGGEVREKLFF. The CDR3 nucleotides are TGCAGCGGAGGGGAGGTTCGGGAAAAACTGTTTTTT. Variable domain in full (rest from reference TRBV29-1 and TRBJ1-4): SAVISQKPSRDICQRGTSLTIQCQVDSQVTMMFWYRQQPGQSLTLIATANQGSEATYESGFVIDKFPISRPNLTFSTLTVSNMSPEDSSIYLCSGGEVREKLFFGSGTQLSVL.

V usage is TRBV5-4 and J usage is TRBJ1-3; possibly TRBD1 for D (6 bases). Trimming shortened V by 3 bases and J by 7 bases, and 14 bases separated the two germline ends. The CDR3 has 14 amino acids. CDR1 SGHNT and CDR2 YYREEE come from the germline V gene (reference sequence). CDR3 amino acids: CASSSQGGWNTIYF. The CDR3 DNA follows: TGTGCCAGCAGCTCACAGGGCGGATGGAACACCATATATTTT.

The rearrangement links TRBV5-1 to TRBJ1-2; TRBD1 matches at 9 bases. This CDR3 has 15 residues. The V gene's germline CDR1 is SGHRS and CDR2 YFSETQ. Trimming removed 1 base from V and 2 bases from J; junction bases left unmatched: 3. The CDR3 spells CASSLPGTGNYGYTF. For the CDR3, the DNA is TGCGCCAGCAGCTTGCCGGGGACAGGGAACTATGGCTACACCTTC.

The chain has TRBV25-1 and TRBJ1-4; D perhaps matches TRBD1 (5 bases). The germline V gene encodes CDR1 MGHDK and CDR2 SYGVNS. Trimming removed 2 bases from V and 4 bases from J, with 8 bases in between. This CDR3 has 14 amino acids. CDR3 residues: CASSEAGFNEKLFF. The DNA for the CDR3 is TGTGCCAGCAGTGAAGCAGGGTTTAATGAAAAACTGTTTTTT.

V is TRBV10-3 and J is TRBJ1-4; 8 nucleotides match TRBD1. The V segment lost 6 bases and the J segment 5 bases; nucleotides outside the gene matches: 2. The CDR3 totals 13 residues. In germline, CDR1 is ENHRY, CDR2 SYGVKD. CDR3 DNA: TGTGCCATCAGCCGGGACAGGAATGAAAAACTGTTTTTT. Translating it yields CAISRDRNEKLFF.

The V call is TRBV7-2, the J call TRBJ2-1; possible D gene TRBD2, 7 bases. This CDR3 comprises 14 residues. V lost 1 base and J 5 bases, leaving 9 bases between the germline ends. Germline loops: CDR1 SGHTA, CDR2 FQGNSA. The CDR3, as DNA: TGTGCCAGCAGCTTAGGCGGGGGCAACAATGAGCAGTTCTTC. Translation gives CASSLGGGNNEQFF.

This chain links TRBV5-6 with TRBJ1-1; perhaps TRBD1 as D (5 bases). With 4 bases removed from V and 1 base from J, the gap between germline ends came to 17 bases. Germline CDR1 SGHDT, CDR2 YYEEEE. CDR3 size: 16 residues. The CDR3, as DNA: TGTGCCAGCAGCCGAGAGGCGGGGGAGTGGAACACTGAAGCTTTCTTT. Protein sequence: CASSREAGEWNTEAFF.

The chain joins TRBV6-5 to TRBJ1-1; D ambiguous. The CDR3 spans 14 residues. V was trimmed by 7 bases and J by 1 base, leaving 13 bases between them. CDR1 is MNHEY and CDR2 is SVGAGI in the germline V gene. The CDR3, as DNA: TGTGCCAGCACCTCCCTACGGCCGAACACTGAAGCTTTCTTT. It encodes CASTSLRPNTEAFF.

The gene calls are TRBV9 and TRBJ2-1; tentatively, D is TRBD2 (5 bases). The germline V gene encodes CDR1 SGDLS and CDR2 YYNGEE. V lost 0 bases and J 10 bases, leaving 11 bases between the germline ends. The CDR3 runs to 13 residues. The CDR3 bases are TGTGCCAGCAGCGTAGTCGGGGTTCGGGAGCAGTTCTTC. Translating it yields CASSVVGVREQFF.

The chain employs TRBV19 and TRBJ1-1; TRBD1 matches 9 bases. Trimming at V came to 4 bases and at J to 8 bases, leaving 5 bases not matched to a gene. CDR1 is LNHDA and CDR2 is SQIVND in the germline V gene (reference sequence). The CDR3 totals 13 residues. This CDR3 reads CASSNRTGAEAFF. CDR3 bases: TGTGCCAGTAGTAACCGGACAGGGGCCGAAGCTTTCTTT.

This chain links TRBV5-1 with TRBJ1-1; 8 nucleotides match TRBD1. The CDR3 has 15 residues. Germline V CDR1 and CDR2: SGHRS, YFSETQ. Germline trimming cut 4 bases from V and 5 bases from J; bases unmatched to any gene: 10. The CDR3 sequence: CASSLDRGVGTEAFF. The CDR3 DNA follows: TGCGCCAGCAGCCTTGACAGGGGAGTAGGGACTGAAGCTTTCTTT.

The chain recombines TRBV7-9 with TRBJ2-4; D might be TRBD2 (6 bases). Trimming took off 7 bases at V and 7 bases at J, with 17 bases between the two ends. The germline V gene encodes CDR1 SEHNR and CDR2 FQNEAQ (reference sequence). The CDR3 covers 14 residues. DNA of the CDR3: TGTGCCAGCACCCGCGACCCGGAGGGGAACATTCAGTACTTC. Its translation: CASTRDPEGNIQYF.

V usage is TRBV18 and J usage is TRBJ2-5; no clear D. CDR1 and CDR2 (germline): KGHSH, LQKENI. The CDR3 runs to 15 residues. V was shortened by 0 bases and J by 5 bases, with 13 bases between the two germline ends. CDR3 sequence: CASSPPATVGETQYF. DNA of the CDR3: TGTGCCAGCTCACCACCGGCTACAGTTGGGGAGACCCAGTACTTC.